These 9 T cell receptor beta chains came from one sample sequenced in a study of blood T cell repertoires in COVID-19. Profiling relied on immunoSEQ multiplex PCR, and the TCRdb table lists in-frame clones only, not all of them. The sample shows approximately 160,000 clones, 85% to 90% of them seen only once. The sequenced material came from peripheral blood. All receptors derive from a woman in her 70s with acute or convalescent COVID-19.

V gene TRBV19 combines with J gene TRBJ1-2; TRBD1 matches 11 bases. From germline, CDR1 is LNHDA and CDR2 SQIVND (reference sequence). V was pared by 5 bases and J by 6 bases, with 8 bases of the junction left unmatched. This CDR3 spans 15 amino acids. Here the CDR3 reads CASSSGQGALDGYTF. The CDR3 bases are TGTGCCAGTAGTTCAGGACAGGGGGCACTGGATGGCTACACCTTC. Using reference TRBV19 and TRBJ1-2 for the parts outside the CDR3, the full variable domain is DGGITQSPKYLFRKEGQNVTLSCEQNLNHDAMYWYRQDPGQGLRLIYYSQIVNDFQKGDIAEGYSVSREKKESFPLTVTSAQKNPTAFYLCASSSGQGALDGYTFGSGTRLTVV.

This chain links TRBV5-5 with TRBJ2-2; 7 bases map to TRBD1. V gave up 3 bases and J gave up 2 bases; unmatched junction bases: 7. Germline lookup yields CDR1 SGHKS and CDR2 YYEKEE (reference sequence). The CDR3 loop spans 16 amino acids. The CDR3 is CASSYQTGRNTGELFF. The DNA of the CDR3 is TGTGCCAGCAGCTACCAGACAGGGAGAAACACCGGGGAGCTGTTTTTT.

The V gene is TRBV5-6, the J gene TRBJ2-7; maybe TRBD1 (6 bases). Trimming shortened V by 1 base and J by 6 bases, and 14 bases separated the two germline ends. The CDR3 is 14 residues long. Germline CDR1 reads SGHDT; CDR2 reads YYEEEE. The CDR3 loop reads CASSLYRDTREQYF. The DNA for the CDR3 is TGTGCCAGCAGCTTGTACAGGGATACACGCGAGCAGTACTTC.

The V and J genes are TRBV2 and TRBJ2-1; maybe TRBD2 (6 bases). Germline V gene lookup returns CDR1 SNHLY and CDR2 FYNNEI. V was shortened by 0 bases and J by 6 bases, with 12 bases between the two germline ends. This CDR3 spans 15 amino acids. The CDR3 nucleotides read TGTGCCAGCAGTGAAGCAGGCCTAGCGAGCAATGAGCAGTTCTTC. It yields the protein CASSEAGLASNEQFF. Variable domain in full (rest from reference TRBV2 and TRBJ2-1): EPEVTQTPSHQVTQMGQEVILRCVPISNHLYFYWYRQILGQKVEFLVSFYNNEISEKSEIFDDQFSVERPDGSNFTLKIRSTKLEDSAMYFCASSEAGLASNEQFFGPGTRLTVL.

The chain recombines TRBV6-2 or TRBV6-3 with TRBJ1-1; no clear D. The V gene's germline CDR1 is MNHEY and CDR2 SVGEGT. V gave up 2 bases and J gave up 5 bases, with 6 bases separating them. This CDR3 is built from 12 residues. Here the CDR3 DNA reads TGTGCCAGCAGTTACGAGGTGACTGAAGCTTTCTTT. The encoded protein is CASSYEVTEAFF.

V and J are TRBV5-1 and TRBJ2-1, with 9 bases matching TRBD1. V was clipped by 3 bases and J by 4 bases; unmatched bases: 5. CDR3 length: 15 residues. CDR1 and CDR2 (germline): SGHRS, YFSETQ. CDR3 DNA sequence: TGCGCCAGCAGCTACGGACAGGGGACGTACAATGAGCAGTTCTTC. Translating gives CASSYGQGTYNEQFF.

The V gene is TRBV2, the J gene TRBJ2-1, with 9 nucleotides matching TRBD1. Unmatched junction bases numbered 6, after V lost 1 base and J lost 2 bases. The CDR3 length is 17 residues. The germline V gene encodes CDR1 SNHLY and CDR2 FYNNEI. The CDR3, as DNA: TGTGCCAGCAGTGAAGGAGGACAGGGGATCACCTACAATGAGCAGTTCTTC. Amino acids: CASSEGGQGITYNEQFF.

The gene calls are TRBV9 and TRBJ1-5; tentatively, D is TRBD1 (6 bases). The CDR3 is made up of 16 amino acids. CDR1 is SGDLS, CDR2 YYNGEE, per germline. Trimming took 4 bases from V and 0 from J, leaving 14 bases between them. The CDR3 DNA reads TGTGCCAGCAGCCCCGGGGCAGGGGATAGCAATCAGCCCCAGCATTTT. Its translation: CASSPGAGDSNQPQHF.

The rearrangement links TRBV19 to TRBJ2-2; 9 positions agree with TRBD1. Germline CDR1 LNHDA, CDR2 SQIVND (reference sequence). CDR3 length: 16 amino acids. J lost 3 bases, V lost 4 bases, and 6 bases had no gene match. CDR3 sequence (DNA): TGTGCCAGTAGTACGGGACAGGGTATATACACCGGGGAGCTGTTTTTT. Amino acids: CASSTGQGIYTGELFF. Complete variable domain (other parts from reference TRBV19 and TRBJ2-2): DGGITQSPKYLFRKEGQNVTLSCEQNLNHDAMYWYRQDPGQGLRLIYYSQIVNDFQKGDIAEGYSVSREKKESFPLTVTSAQKNPTAFYLCASSTGQGIYTGELFFGEGSRLTVL.